The 26 T cell receptor beta chains presented below share a single source sample, sequenced in a study of cytomegalovirus exposure and HLA in healthy donors. Primers for the PCR totalled 60 Vbeta and 13 Jbeta. Method: immunoSEQ multiplex PCR; TCRdb's copy keeps in-frame clones and lacks some. The sample carries some 130,000 clones, nearly 80% recorded once. Sequencing used PBMCs. The receptors derive from a male donor in good health and CMV-seronegative.

The V and J genes are TRBV6-6 and TRBJ1-1; D gene unclear. The CDR3 consists of 14 residues. Germline lookup yields CDR1 MNHNY and CDR2 SVGAGI (reference sequence). Trimming left V 6 bases short and J 1 base short, with 12 bases between. For the CDR3, the DNA is TGTGCCAGCAGCCCCAGGAGGGAGAACACTGAAGCTTTCTTT. This encodes CASSPRRENTEAFF.

V and J are TRBV9 and TRBJ2-7; TRBD2 aligns across 9 bases. The V gene's germline CDR1 is SGDLS and CDR2 YYNGEE. The CDR3 is 15 amino acids. V was pared by 4 bases and J by 2 bases, with 7 bases of the junction left unmatched. CDR3 region: CASSPFQRGAYEQYF. The CDR3, as DNA: TGTGCCAGCAGCCCCTTCCAGCGGGGGGCCTACGAGCAGTACTTC. Filled out from reference TRBV9 and TRBJ2-7, the complete variable domain reads DSGVTQTPKHLITATGQRVTLRCSPRSGDLSVYWYQQSLDQGLQFLIQYYNGEERAKGNILERFSAQQFPDLHSELNLSSLELGDSALYFCASSPFQRGAYEQYFGPGTRLTVT.

The chain employs TRBV7-8 and TRBJ2-7; D possibly corresponds to TRBD2 (6 bases). Germline CDR1 is SGHVS and CDR2 is FQNEAQ. The CDR3 runs to 14 residues. V gave up 3 bases and J gave up 5 bases, with 14 bases separating them. The CDR3 spells CASSLEGWGNEQYF. The CDR3 DNA reads as TGTGCCAGCAGCTTGGAGGGGTGGGGGAACGAGCAGTACTTC.

For this clone: One end of the junction fails to match germline, which may point to a read error. Distinct nucleotide sequences in the sample also encode this CDR3. This chain links TRBV10-3 with TRBJ1-4; 11 bases are a match to TRBD1. CDR1 is ENHRY and CDR2 is SYGVKD in the germline V gene. The CDR3 runs 17 residues. CDR3 amino acids: CAISESRDRGGNEKLFF. In DNA, the CDR3 is TGTGCCATCAGCGAGTCCCGGGACAGGGGGGGGAATGAAAAACTGTTTTTT.

The rearrangement links TRBV4-1 to TRBJ2-1; 7 bases agree with TRBD2. The CDR3 runs to 19 residues. J lost 1 base, V lost 5 bases, and 17 bases had no gene match. Germline assignment: CDR1 MGHRA and CDR2 YSYEKL. The CDR3 coding sequence is TGCGCCAGCAGCTCGAAGGGCCTTGGGCTAGCGGCTTCCTACAATGAGCAGTTCTTC. It specifies CASSSKGLGLAASYNEQFF.

This clone showed up just once. V and J are TRBV5-1 and TRBJ2-7; 14 bases are shared with TRBD2. CDR3 length: 17 amino acids. J lost 3 bases, V lost 7 bases, and 12 bases had no gene match. CDR1 and CDR2 from the germline V gene are SGHRS and YFSETQ. The chain's CDR3 is CASGGTSGGLNYYEQYF. The CDR3 bases are TGCGCCAGCGGAGGGACTAGCGGGGGCCTTAACTACTACGAGCAGTACTTC.

The chain combines TRBV10-1 with TRBJ2-5, with D possibly matching TRBD2 (6 bases). The DNA end is a closer match to TRBJ2-7, so the J assignment may be wrong. The CDR3 runs 13 residues. Per germline, CDR1 WNHNN and CDR2 SYGVQD (reference sequence). The CDR3 DNA is TGCGCCAGCAGTGAGTATGGAGGGGACGAGCAGTACTTC. Translated, it gives CASSEYGGDEQYF.

This clone was observed a few times. CDR3 bases: TGTGCCAGCAGCTTAGGAGCGATCTACAATGAGCAGTTCTTC. It codes for CASSLGAIYNEQFF. The rearrangement joins TRBV11-2 to TRBJ2-1; D is uncertain. This CDR3 is 14 amino acids long. Per the germline V gene, CDR1 is SGHAT and CDR2 is FQNNGV. Trimming removed 1 base from V and 3 bases from J, with 7 bases in between.

To note about this clone: The junction departs from germline at one end; a sequencing error may be responsible. The rearrangement uses TRBV14 and TRBJ2-4, with 9 positions matching TRBD1. Germline V lookup: CDR1 SGHDN, CDR2 FVKESK. This CDR3 spans 15 amino acids. CDR3 residues: CASSLTGRDRDLIEF. In nucleotides, the CDR3 is TGTGCCAGCAGCCTTACCGGTAGGGACAGGGACCTTATTGAATTC.

The chain recombines TRBV6-6 with TRBJ1-1, with D unclear. V lost 6 bases and J 1 base, leaving 6 bases between the germline ends. The CDR3 covers 12 residues. The germline V gene encodes CDR1 MNHNY and CDR2 SVGAGI (reference sequence). The CDR3 protein is CASSHRNTEAFF. Written as DNA, the CDR3 is TGTGCCAGCAGCCATAGGAACACTGAAGCTTTCTTT.

This clone was seen once. This sequence joins TRBV4-3 and TRBJ1-1; TRBD1 matches 10 bases. The V and J ends lost 4 bases and 5 bases, in that order; junction bases with no gene match: 7. The CDR3 has 15 residues. CDR1 LGHNA and CDR2 YSLEER come from the germline V gene. The CDR3 sequence is CASSPAGTGVTEAFF. DNA for the CDR3: TGCGCCAGCAGCCCAGCCGGGACAGGGGTTACTGAAGCTTTCTTT.

Here the CDR3 reads CASSENRGSTDTQYF. The CDR3, as DNA: TGTGCCAGCAGTGAGAACAGGGGAAGCACAGATACGCAGTATTTT. This chain links TRBV2 with TRBJ2-3; 7 nucleotides match TRBD1. V was clipped by 3 bases and J by 0 bases; unmatched bases: 3. The length of the CDR3 is 15 residues. The germline V gene encodes CDR1 SNHLY and CDR2 FYNNEI. Filled out from reference TRBV2 and TRBJ2-3, the complete variable domain reads EPEVTQTPSHQVTQMGQEVILRCVPISNHLYFYWYRQILGQKVEFLVSFYNNEISEKSEIFDDQFSVERPDGSNFTLKIRSTKLEDSAMYFCASSENRGSTDTQYFGPGTRLTVL.

The chain is built from TRBV9 and TRBJ1-4; perhaps TRBD1 as D (6 bases). V gave up 7 bases and J gave up 7 bases, with 20 bases separating them. The germline CDR1 and CDR2 sequences are SGDLS and YYNGEE. This CDR3 has 15 amino acids. The CDR3 reads CASAEGGLPFEKLFF. CDR3 sequence (DNA): TGTGCCAGCGCTGAGGGGGGGCTCCCCTTTGAAAAACTGTTTTTT.

CDR3 protein: CASSPGSSTDTQYF. In DNA, the CDR3 is TGTGCCAGCAGCCCCGGTTCTAGCACAGATACGCAGTATTTT. The gene calls are TRBV7-2 and TRBJ2-3; D not resolved. Germline CDR1 and CDR2: SGHTA and FQGNSA. The germline V and J ends were trimmed by 5 bases and 0 bases, with 9 bases remaining between them. This CDR3 has 14 amino acids.

J is TRBJ2-5 and V is TRBV10-3, with TRBD1 identical over 11 bases. Germline CDR1 is ENHRY and CDR2 is SYGVKD. V lost 11 bases, J lost 2 bases, and 10 bases stayed unmatched. The length of the CDR3 is 15 residues. CDR3 sequence reads: CAARTGTGGQETQYF. In DNA form, the CDR3 reads TGTGCCGCACGGACCGGGACAGGGGGACAAGAGACCCAGTACTTC.

This chain uses TRBV30 with TRBJ2-7, with D maybe TRBD2 (6 bases). The CDR3 is 11 amino acids. The germline V gene encodes CDR1 GTSNPN and CDR2 SVGIG (reference sequence). V gave up 3 bases and J gave up 6 bases, with 9 bases separating them. This chain's CDR3 is CAWRGRREQYF. In DNA form, the CDR3 reads TGTGCCTGGAGGGGGAGGCGCGAGCAGTACTTC.

The rearrangement links TRBV7-6 to TRBJ2-3; 10 bases are shared with TRBD2. The CDR3 covers 16 residues. V shed 3 bases and J 5 bases; nucleotides not matched to a gene: 8. The germline gives CDR1 SGHVS, CDR2 FNYEAQ. This CDR3 is CASSFQLAGHGDTQYF. CDR3 DNA: TGTGCCAGCAGCTTTCAACTAGCGGGGCATGGAGATACGCAGTATTTT.

V is TRBV13 and J is TRBJ1-4, with unresolved D. With 5 bases removed from V and 1 base from J, the gap between germline ends came to 17 bases. Germline CDR1 and CDR2: PRHDT and FYEKMQ (reference sequence). There are 17 residues in the CDR3. The CDR3 sequence is CASSLTGFPVTNEKLFF. CDR3 in DNA: TGTGCCAGCAGCCTCACCGGGTTCCCGGTAACTAATGAAAAACTGTTTTTT. The full variable domain, rest sourced from reference TRBV13 and TRBJ1-4, is AAGVIQSPRHLIKEKRETATLKCYPIPRHDTVYWYQQGPGQDPQFLISFYEKMQSDKGSIPDRFSAQQFSDYHSELNMSSLELGDSALYFCASSLTGFPVTNEKLFFGSGTQLSVL.

The genes are TRBV29-1 and TRBJ1-3; D may be TRBD1 (6 bases). There are 14 residues in the CDR3. In germline, CDR1 is SQVTM, CDR2 ANQGSEA. V was shortened by 5 bases and J by 4 bases, with 15 bases between the two germline ends. The CDR3 DNA reads TGCAGCGTTATGGACAGACATCCCGGAAACACCATATATTTT. Protein sequence: CSVMDRHPGNTIYF.

The chain couples TRBV7-9 to TRBJ2-7; TRBD1 matches 7 bases. The CDR3 is 12 amino acids. Germline V gene sequence: CDR1 SEHNR, CDR2 FQNEAQ (reference sequence). The ends lost 8 bases at V and 5 bases at J; junction bases unmatched: 6. CDR3 DNA: TGTGCCAGCGGCAGAACAGGGGACGAGCAGTACTTC. Its translation is CASGRTGDEQYF.

This chain connects TRBV5-8 to TRBJ1-2; D gene uncertain. Trimming took 1 base from V and 5 from J, leaving 12 bases between them. Germline loops: CDR1 SGHTS, CDR2 YDEGEE. There are 14 residues in the CDR3. The CDR3 coding sequence is TGTGCCAGCAGCTTGATGTCCGGGTCATATGGCTACACCTTC. It yields the protein CASSLMSGSYGYTF.

This clone was detected only a few times. A junction boundary mismatches the germline segment, possibly from a read error. The rearrangement uses TRBV7-9 and TRBJ1-2; D not certain. The CDR3 consists of 12 residues. Germline values: CDR1 SEHNR, CDR2 FQNEAQ (reference sequence). The CDR3 region is CSSSARDYGYTF. For the CDR3, the DNA is TGTTCCAGCAGCGCCCGGGACTATGGCTACACCTTC. The whole variable domain, filled in from reference TRBV7-9 and TRBJ1-2, reads DTGVSQNPRHKITKRGQNVTFRCDPISEHNRLYWYRQTLGQGPEFLTYFQNEAQLEKSRLLSDRFSAERPKGSFSTLEIQRTEQGDSAMYLCSSSARDYGYTFGSGTRLTVV.

On this clone: The sample holds other DNA sequences that translate to the same CDR3. The chain uses TRBV5-4 and TRBJ1-2, with 8 positions matching TRBD1. The CDR3 covers 14 residues. Germline V gene lookup returns CDR1 SGHNT and CDR2 YYREEE (reference sequence). V was pared by 4 bases and J by 2 bases, with 4 bases of the junction left unmatched. The chain's CDR3 is CASSPGQGNYGYTF. For the CDR3, the DNA is TGTGCCAGCAGCCCCGGACAGGGCAACTATGGCTACACCTTC.

This clone turned up a few times. V usage is TRBV14 and J usage is TRBJ1-4; D remains unclear. Trimming shortened V by 4 bases and J by 6 bases, and 15 bases separated the two germline ends. Germline V gives CDR1 SGHDN, CDR2 FVKESK. This CDR3 has 15 residues. Written as DNA, the CDR3 is TGTGCCAGCAGCCCTTACACCGGGTTGGATGAAAAACTGTTTTTT. Its protein product is CASSPYTGLDEKLFF.

Comment on this clone: One junction end disagrees with the germline gene, perhaps due to a read error. Different DNA sequences within this sample yield the same CDR3. This rearrangement joins TRBV5-1 to TRBJ1-6; 9 nucleotides agree with TRBD1. This CDR3 is 14 amino acids long. Germline V gene data show CDR1 as SGHRS and CDR2 as YFSETQ. CDR3: CASSLDRGNSPLHF. The CDR3 nucleotides are TGCGCCAGCAGTTTGGACAGGGGTAATTCACCCCTCCACTTT.

This clone showed up just a few times. The chain is built from TRBV6-6 and TRBJ2-7, with D perhaps matching TRBD2 (6 bases). CDR3 size: 14 residues. V lost 2 bases and J lost 0, with 8 bases in between. Germline CDR1 reads MNHNY; CDR2 reads SVGAGI (reference sequence). CDR3 coding DNA: TGTGCCAGCAGTTACGGAGGGCCCTCCTACGAGCAGTACTTC. Protein product: CASSYGGPSYEQYF.